This T cell receptor (beta chain) was sequenced during a study of CD8 T cells in Susac syndrome. Study summary: Among the Susac syndrome patients who underwent sequencing, about 6 had clinically active disease, while about eight of them were in remission.

Comment on this clonotype: Its antigen is unknown.

This CDR3 has 14 amino acids. Trimming took off 4 bases at V and 2 bases at J, with 12 bases between the two ends. From germline, CDR1 is SQVTM and CDR2 ANQGSEA. Random hexamers served to reverse transcribe roughly 0.5 to 1 ug RNA. Multiplex PCR with immunoSEQ amplified the TCR beta CDR3 across 54 Vbeta and 13 Jbeta. TCRdb ran MiXCR on the immunoSEQ multiplex PCR reads and lists one entry per CDR3 protein. The sample holds more than 200,000 distinct CDR3 sequences; around 93% are singletons and the top ten take 0.15%. As judged by recently defined diagnostic criteria, patients with Susac syndrome had definite or probable disease. Study observations and caveats: Clonal expansion was not seen in any Susac syndrome CD4+ T cell repertoire.

The sequencing sample was made of CD4+ T cells from PBMCs. The sequence was collected from a human donor with Susac syndrome. V usage is TRBV29-1 and J usage is TRBJ1-5, with D perhaps matching TRBD1 (6 bases). CDR3 protein: CSVAEQGGNQPQHF. CDR3 bases: TGCAGCGTTGCGGAACAGGGCGGCAATCAGCCCCAGCATTTT.